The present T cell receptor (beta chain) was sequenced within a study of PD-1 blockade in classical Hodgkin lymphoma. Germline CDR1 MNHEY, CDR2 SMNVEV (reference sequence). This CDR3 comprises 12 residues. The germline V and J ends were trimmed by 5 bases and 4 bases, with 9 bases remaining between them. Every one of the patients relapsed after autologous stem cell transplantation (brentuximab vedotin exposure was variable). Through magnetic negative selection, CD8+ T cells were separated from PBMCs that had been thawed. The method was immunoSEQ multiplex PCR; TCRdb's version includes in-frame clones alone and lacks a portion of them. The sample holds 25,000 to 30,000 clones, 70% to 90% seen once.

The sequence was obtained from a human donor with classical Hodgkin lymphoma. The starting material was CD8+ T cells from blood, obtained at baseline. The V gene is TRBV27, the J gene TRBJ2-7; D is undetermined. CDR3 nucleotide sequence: TGTGCCAGCAGTAAGTGGGGTTACGAGCAGTACTTC. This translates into CASSKWGYEQYF.